This T cell receptor (beta chain) was sequenced during a study of tumor-infiltrating lymphocytes in primary liver carcinoma. Notes on the study in general: Tumor samples exhibited a significantly greater top-250-clone fraction than blood samples (p = 0.039).

Co-extracted RNA and DNA came from around 18-30 mg of unsorted bulk tissue. As concerns this clonotype: Its antigen is not identified.

This CDR3 is built from 17 residues. Germline-derived CDR1 and CDR2 are WSHSY and SAAADI. V was shortened by 0 bases and J by 5 bases, with 19 bases between the two germline ends. TCR beta cDNA was reverse-transcribed from about 500 ng of total RNA. The reaction used a constant-region primer and ProtoScript II reverse transcriptase. Slightly modified ARM-PCR with three nested multiplex PCR rounds yielded TCR beta libraries. The first two PCR rounds, approximately 11 cycles each, used TRBV1-TRBV30 forward primers and a C-beta reverse primer. TCRdb re-analysed the multiplex PCR reads in MiXCR, keeping a single row per CDR3 protein. The sample has 90,000 to 150,000 distinct CDR3 sequences; about 59% are singletons.

The source material was liver tumor tissue from sampling region 1. The subset was: tumor region T1, superior pole. The rearrangement uses TRBV10-2 and TRBJ2-5; no reliable D call. The clonotype originates from a woman aged 55-69 years with primary liver carcinoma and hepatitis B virus infection. CDR3 region: CASSESTRGSLSETQYF. The CDR3 coding sequence is TGCGCCAGCAGTGAGTCGACAAGAGGCAGTTTGAGTGAGACCCAGTACTTC.